This TCR beta chain was profiled in a study of neurological immune-mediated disorders. The study, taken as a whole, reports: Phylogenetic analysis grouped 18 of 34 multiple sclerosis patients' repertoires together, suggesting a possible repertoire signature.

Germline V gives CDR1 LGHNA, CDR2 YNFKEQ. Trimming stripped 4 bases from V and 3 bases from J, with 13 bases between. The CDR3 is made up of 14 amino acids. In its sample, this clonotype was seen many times. Its antigen remains unidentified. TCRdb reprocessed the 5' RACE reads via MiXCR and lists one record per CDR3 protein. The sample includes under 75,000 distinct CDR3 sequences, about 3.7% of them seen just once. This TCR was recovered from a woman aged 60-70 years with multiple sclerosis. The chain uses TRBV4-2 and TRBJ2-7, with D maybe TRBD1 (6 bases). The sequenced sample consisted of PBMCs. This CDR3 is CASSRAGTSYEQYF. CDR3 coding DNA: TGTGCCAGCAGCCGCGCCGGGACAAGCTACGAGCAGTACTTC.